These 14 T cell receptor beta chains originate from one sample sequenced in a study of Ad26.COV2.S vaccination and SARS-CoV-2 variants. Treatment: 15 to 20 received Ad26.COV2.S at low or high dose, single or two shots; 5 received placebo; per-sample allocation not given. Collection of the samples took place on day 63 after the first injection of vaccine or placebo. TCRdb keeps only in-frame clones here, not all; method: immunoSEQ multiplex PCR. The data contain about 400,000 clones, 70% to 90% of them seen just once; the ten biggest clones take up roughly 3.5%. The material was peripheral blood, obtained in a trial of Ad26.COV2.S vaccine versus placebo. These receptors originate from a person between 18 and 65 years old who received the Ad26.COV2.S COVID-19 vaccine or a placebo.

V and J are TRBV6-6 and TRBJ2-7; weak D call: TRBD1 (6 bases). Between the trimmed V and J ends, which lost 2 bases and 5 bases, there was a span of 13 bases. CDR1 is MNHNY and CDR2 is SVGAGI in the germline V gene (reference sequence). There are 14 residues in the CDR3. The CDR3 loop is CASSYRQGSNEQYF. In nucleotides, the CDR3 is TGTGCCAGCAGTTACCGGCAGGGGAGTAACGAGCAGTACTTC.

This chain links TRBV5-6 with TRBJ2-5; D perhaps matches TRBD2 (6 bases). Germline assignment: CDR1 SGHDT and CDR2 YYEEEE. This CDR3 comprises 14 residues. Trimming took off 4 bases at V and 5 bases at J, with 15 bases between the two ends. This CDR3 reads CASSPVRGGETQYF. CDR3 nucleotides: TGTGCCAGCAGCCCAGTGCGGGGCGGTGAGACCCAGTACTTC. Together with reference TRBV5-6 and TRBJ2-5, the CDR3 gives the full variable domain: DAGVTQSPTHLIKTRGQQVTLRCSPKSGHDTVSWYQQALGQGPQFIFQYYEEEERQRGNFPDRFSGHQFPNYSSELNVNALLLGDSALYLCASSPVRGGETQYFGPGTRLLVL.

The chain recombines TRBV7-6 with TRBJ2-2, with 9 positions matching TRBD2. There are 17 residues in the CDR3. The trim removed 4 bases at V and 1 base at J, leaving 7 bases unmatched. Per germline, CDR1 SGHVS and CDR2 FNYEAQ. For the CDR3, the DNA is TGTGCCAGCAGCTCTGAGGGTAGCGGGGGGAACACCGGGGAGCTGTTTTTT. Amino acid sequence: CASSSEGSGGNTGELFF.

This chain uses TRBV27 with TRBJ1-6, with D possibly being TRBD1 (6 bases). The CDR3 is 14 residues long. The V gene lost 3 bases and the J gene lost 5 bases, with 8 bases spanning the gap. Germline CDR1 is MNHEY and CDR2 is SMNVEV (reference sequence). The CDR3 loop is CASSFTGNNSPLHF. CDR3 coding DNA: TGTGCCAGCAGTTTCACAGGGAATAATTCACCCCTCCACTTT.

This chain joins TRBV5-4 and TRBJ1-2, with 8 bases that match TRBD1. This CDR3 comprises 15 residues. Trimming took 0 bases from V and 4 from J; bases not matched to a gene: 5. The germline V gene has CDR1 SGHNT and CDR2 YYREEE (reference sequence). CDR3: CASSLEAGGAYGYTF. CDR3 nucleotide sequence: TGTGCCAGCAGCTTGGAAGCAGGGGGCGCCTATGGCTACACCTTC.

The chain combines TRBV24-1 with TRBJ2-1, with 7 bases that match TRBD1. V dropped 11 bases and J dropped 6; count of bases not matched to a gene: 6. Germline CDR1 reads KGHDR; CDR2 reads SFDVKD. The CDR3 runs to 12 residues. In nucleotides, the CDR3 is TGTGCCATTGCAAGGGACAGCAATGAGCAGTTCTTC. Amino acid sequence: CAIARDSNEQFF.

This chain connects TRBV24-1 to TRBJ1-1; D call uncertain. The CDR3 contains 13 residues. V gave up 7 bases and J gave up 1 base, with 9 bases separating them. The germline V gene has CDR1 KGHDR and CDR2 SFDVKD. The CDR3 loop is CATRNGENTEAFF. DNA for the CDR3: TGTGCCACCAGGAACGGGGAGAACACTGAAGCTTTCTTT.

The rearrangement joins TRBV18 to TRBJ1-2, with 10 bases aligning to TRBD1. The germline CDR1 and CDR2 sequences are KGHSH and LQKENI. CDR3 size: 14 residues. The V gene end was trimmed by 4 bases and the J gene end by 6 bases; junction bases not matched to a gene: 5. The CDR3 DNA follows: TGTGCCAGCTCACTGGGACAGGGGATAGATGGCTACACCTTC. It yields the protein CASSLGQGIDGYTF.

The chain has TRBV20-1 and TRBJ2-5; no firm D call. The V and J ends lost 3 bases and 5 bases respectively, with 7 bases between them. CDR3 size: 11 residues. The V gene's germline CDR1 is DFQATT and CDR2 SNEGSKA (reference sequence). The CDR3 bases are TGCAGTGCTAGCTTATTGGAGACCCAGTACTTC. Translating it yields CSASLLETQYF.

The rearrangement links TRBV28 to TRBJ1-2; unclear D gene. Germline CDR1 is MDHEN and CDR2 is SYDVKM. The V end lost 1 base, the J end lost 2 bases, and 8 bases lay between the germline ends. The CDR3 is 14 residues long. CDR3 protein: CASSLSDYNYGYTF. In DNA form, the CDR3 reads TGTGCCAGCAGTTTATCGGACTACAACTATGGCTACACCTTC.

The chain recombines TRBV27 with TRBJ1-4; TRBD1 aligns across 7 bases. Germline lookup yields CDR1 MNHEY and CDR2 SMNVEV (reference sequence). The CDR3 runs to 15 residues. Trimming took 10 bases from V and 4 from J; bases not matched to a gene: 12. The CDR3 coding sequence is TGTGCCACCCAAGCCCAGGGGGGAGGTAATGAAAAACTGTTTTTT. Translation: CATQAQGGGNEKLFF.

The chain employs TRBV7-2 and TRBJ2-1; a possible D gene is TRBD1 (6 bases). This CDR3 is 14 amino acids long. The V gene lost 5 bases and the J gene lost 9 bases, with 17 bases spanning the gap. Germline V gene lookup returns CDR1 SGHTA and CDR2 FQGNSA. In nucleotides, the CDR3 is TGTGCCAGCAGCCCCCCCAAGGGGGTAGCTGAGCAGTTCTTC. Its translation is CASSPPKGVAEQFF.

The chain uses TRBV2 and TRBJ2-7, with 9 bases aligning to TRBD1. V gave up 2 bases and J gave up 1 base; unmatched junction bases: 3. From germline, CDR1 is SNHLY and CDR2 FYNNEI. The CDR3 is 15 amino acids. The CDR3 here is CASSERDRVSYEQYF. CDR3 nucleotides: TGTGCCAGCAGTGAAAGGGACAGGGTGTCCTACGAGCAGTACTTC.

This sequence joins TRBV6-6 and TRBJ2-1; tentative D call: TRBD2 (5 bases). V was trimmed by 6 bases and J by 14 bases, leaving 20 bases between them. The CDR3 sequence is 13 residues long. Germline CDR1 is MNHNY and CDR2 is SVGAGI (reference sequence). The CDR3 sequence: CASSHGGLSGKFF. Here the CDR3 DNA reads TGTGCCAGCAGCCACGGTGGGCTATCCGGGAAGTTCTTC.